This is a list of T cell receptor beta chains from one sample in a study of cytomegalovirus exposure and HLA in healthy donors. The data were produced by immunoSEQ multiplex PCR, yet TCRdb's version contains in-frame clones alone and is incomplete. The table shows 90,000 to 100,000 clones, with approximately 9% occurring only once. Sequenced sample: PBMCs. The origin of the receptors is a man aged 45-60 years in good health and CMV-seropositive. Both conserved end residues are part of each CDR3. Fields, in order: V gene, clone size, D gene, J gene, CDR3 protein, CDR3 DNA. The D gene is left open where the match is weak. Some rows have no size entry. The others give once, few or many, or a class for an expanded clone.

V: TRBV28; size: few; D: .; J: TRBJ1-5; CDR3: CASSLSRAQHF; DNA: TGTGCCAGCAGTTTGTCCCGGGCCCAGCATTTT
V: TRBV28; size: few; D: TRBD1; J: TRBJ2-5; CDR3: CASSYTGAIQETQYF; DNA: TGTGCCAGCAGTTACACAGGGGCTATCCAAGAGACCCAGTACTTC
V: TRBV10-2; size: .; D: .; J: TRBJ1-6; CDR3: CASSKDSPTGVINSPLHF; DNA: TGCGCCAGCAGCAAGGACAGCCCCACTGGGGTCATTAATTCACCCCTCCACTTT
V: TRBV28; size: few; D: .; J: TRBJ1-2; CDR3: CASSGRGGNYGYTF; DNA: TGTGCCAGCAGTGGGCGGGGAGGTAACTATGGCTACACCTTC
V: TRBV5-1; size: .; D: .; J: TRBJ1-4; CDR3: CASAPGGLGNEKLFF; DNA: TGCGCCAGCGCCCCGGGGGGCCTTGGTAATGAAAAACTGTTTTTT
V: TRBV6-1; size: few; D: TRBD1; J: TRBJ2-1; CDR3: CASSDRDRGYNEQFF; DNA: TGTGCCAGCAGTGACCGGGACAGGGGGTACAATGAGCAGTTCTTC
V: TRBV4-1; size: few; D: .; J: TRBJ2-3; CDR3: CASSQSGLGGATDTQYF; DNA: TGCGCCAGCAGCCAATCCGGACTAGGGGGAGCCACAGATACGCAGTATTTT
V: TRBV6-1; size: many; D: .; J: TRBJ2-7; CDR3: CASKSGTQPYEQYF; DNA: TGTGCCAGCAAATCCGGGACTCAACCCTACGAGCAGTACTTC
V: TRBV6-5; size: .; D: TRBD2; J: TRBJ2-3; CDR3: CAIKRGRHADTQYF; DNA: TGTGCCATCAAGCGGGGTCGCCACGCAGATACGCAGTATTTT
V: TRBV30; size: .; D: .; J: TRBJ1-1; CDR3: CAWSVWAGALNTEAFF; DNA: TGTGCCTGGAGTGTATGGGCAGGGGCCCTGAACACTGAAGCTTTCTTT
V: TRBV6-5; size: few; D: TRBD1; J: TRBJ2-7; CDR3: CASTTGAAGSYEQYF; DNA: TGTGCCAGTACCACAGGGGCCGCTGGATCCTACGAGCAGTACTTC
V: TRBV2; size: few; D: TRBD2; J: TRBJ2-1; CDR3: CASSRGVVSYNEQFF; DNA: TGTGCCAGCAGCCGGGGGGTGGTGTCGTACAATGAGCAGTTCTTC
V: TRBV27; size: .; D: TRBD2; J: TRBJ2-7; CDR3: CATQSAGGPYEQYF; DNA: TGTGCCACCCAATCCGCGGGAGGGCCCTACGAGCAGTACTTC
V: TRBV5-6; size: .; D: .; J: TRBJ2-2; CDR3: CASSLGGIGTGELFF; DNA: TGTGCCAGCAGCTTGGGAGGGATTGGCACCGGGGAGCTGTTTTTT
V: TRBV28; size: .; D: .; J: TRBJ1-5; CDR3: CASRITGKRSQHF; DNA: TGTGCCAGCAGAATAACAGGGAAACGGTCCCAGCATTTT
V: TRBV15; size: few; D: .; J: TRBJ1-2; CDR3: CATSRDQQYGYTF; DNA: TGTGCCACCAGCAGAGATCAACAGTATGGCTACACCTTC
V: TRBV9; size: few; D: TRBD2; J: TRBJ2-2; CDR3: CASSVTSGRELGGELFF; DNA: TGTGCCAGCAGCGTTACTAGCGGGAGGGAATTAGGCGGGGAGCTGTTTTTT
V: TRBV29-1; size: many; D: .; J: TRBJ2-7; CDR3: CSVVRETYEQYF; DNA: TGCAGCGTTGTCCGGGAAACCTACGAGCAGTACTTC
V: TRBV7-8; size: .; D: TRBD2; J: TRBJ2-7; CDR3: CASSLVKRGEREQYF; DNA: TGTGCCAGCAGCTTAGTCAAGCGGGGAGAGCGGGAGCAGTACTTC
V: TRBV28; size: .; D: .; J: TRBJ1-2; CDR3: CASSPGDTAYGYTF; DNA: TGTGCCAGCAGCCCCGGGGATACTGCCTATGGCTACACCTTC
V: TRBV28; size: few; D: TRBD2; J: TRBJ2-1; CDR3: CASSSSGSSYNEQFF; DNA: TGTGCCAGCAGTTCCAGCGGGAGCTCCTACAATGAGCAGTTCTTC
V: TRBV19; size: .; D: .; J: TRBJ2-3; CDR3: CASSMDRSGSSTDTQYF; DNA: TGTGCCAGTAGTATGGACAGAAGCGGATCTAGCACAGATACGCAGTATTTT
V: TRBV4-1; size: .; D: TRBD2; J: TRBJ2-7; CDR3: CASSQVPAGRYEQYF; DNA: TGCGCCAGCAGCCAAGTTCCCGCCGGGAGGTACGAGCAGTACTTC
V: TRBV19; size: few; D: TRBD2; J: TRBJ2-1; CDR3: CASSRTSSEQFF; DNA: TGTGCCAGTAGCCGGACTAGCAGTGAGCAGTTCTTC
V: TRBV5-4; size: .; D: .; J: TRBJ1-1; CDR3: CASSLEGVRANTEAFF; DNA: TGTGCCAGCAGCTTGGAGGGGGTTAGGGCGAACACTGAAGCTTTCTTT
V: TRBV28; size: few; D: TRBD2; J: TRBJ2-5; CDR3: CASSFEAGTSGQETQYF; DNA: TGTGCCAGCAGTTTTGAGGCCGGGACTAGCGGGCAAGAGACCCAGTACTTC
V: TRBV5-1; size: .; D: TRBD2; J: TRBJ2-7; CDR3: CASSLKEGLGLYF; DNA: TGCGCCAGCAGCTTGAAGGAGGGACTAGGGCTGTACTTC
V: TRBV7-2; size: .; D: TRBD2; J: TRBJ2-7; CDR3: CASSLTGLALYEQYF; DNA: TGTGCCAGCAGCTTAACGGGACTAGCCCTCTACGAGCAGTACTTC
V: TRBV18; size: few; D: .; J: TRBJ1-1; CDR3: CASSPRMNTEAFF; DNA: TGTGCCAGCTCACCACGTATGAACACTGAAGCTTTCTTT